This T cell receptor (beta chain) appears in the sequencing data of a study of shared clonotypes between healthy human individuals (dated by TCRdb to the early 2020s). For context, the study as a whole: Three men and two women, aged 18 to 49 years, made up the cohort. To estimate repertoire size and how much clonotypes are shared between individuals, the study performed deep sequencing of blood TCR repertoires from about 5 healthy adults. For each donor, three plates each were used for CD4 naive and CD4 memory, two plates were used for CD8 naive, and one plate was used for CD8 memory. Per donor, leukapheresis produced somewhere between about 0.85 and 10 billion PBMCs. To increase sequencing depth and limit assay-specific biases, different laboratories used diverse techniques to prepare libraries and sequence TCR repertoires.

The CDR3 has 15 amino acids, counting the end cysteine and phenylalanine. The CDR3 DNA has 45 bases and is translated from base 1. V sheds 5 bases and J sheds 2 bases, leaving 15 bases between their ends. CDR1 LNHDA and CDR2 SQIVND are derived from the germline V gene (reference sequence). On this clone itself: The specificity of this receptor is unknown. Base qualities are not recorded, but no much larger clone differs from it by a single base.

Study-wide conclusions, independent of this receptor: When a handful of donors were compared, the shared fraction of clonotypes was around 4.6% for naive CD4, less than 4% for naive CD8, more than 2% for memory CD4, and 0.4% for memory CD8. Only blood was sampled, and tissue TCR repertoires likely differ from those in blood. Pairwise subsampling indicated that sequencing depth was expected to affect the degree of clonotype sharing among donors. Incomplete sequencing was indicated by rarefaction of sorted-subset datasets, despite the large sequencing depth. Compared with non-shared clonotypes, the clonotypes found in all four sorted-subset donors had higher generation probabilities. The small number of donors limited the genetic and exposure-history diversity represented. Estimated clonotype richness was generally larger for naive than for memory subsets.

Using the deep immunoSEQ assay, multiplex PCR amplified TCR CDR3 regions from genomic DNA. Extracted genomic DNA from each cell subset was spread evenly across all wells of several immunoSEQ 96-well plates, with each plate serving as a replicate. For sorted subsets, each replicate PCR was loaded with roughly 190 ng genomic DNA, equivalent to 30,000 to 35,000 T cell genomes. Purified libraries were quantified with a Qubit 3.0 fluorometer, sized on a Bioanalyzer 2100, and re-quantified with the KAPA Library Quantification kit. Each immunoSEQ 96-well plate was sequenced on its own single-read 150-cycle Illumina NextSeq 550 flow cell. Under the source paper's analysis protocol: Because the immunoSEQ output held only junctional sequences and lacked quality scores, the filtering could not match the filtering applied to full-length reads. To assign V/J genes and CDR3, sequences were annotated using PyIR, a Python wrapper for IgBLAST v1.9, with IMGT germline references. Reads were filtered out if the reads had weak V/J assignments (E-value above 1e-6), no CDR3, stop codons, out-of-frame junctions, or ambiguous translated residues. A V3J clonotype was defined by an identical inferred V gene, J gene, and CDR3 amino acid sequence. Percentage overlap between repertoires was computed as shared unique clonotypes divided by the size of the smaller repertoire. Richness of each repertoire was evaluated using RTK rarefaction, the Chao1 estimator, and Recon v2.1 estimates of unobserved clonotypes. OLGA was used to compute generation probabilities for all TCRbeta clonotypes that the gDNA method yielded from several donors. TCRdb obtained this table from immuneACCESS and retained in-frame rearrangements with V and J assigned. These tables miss some clones; where compared with another copy, unresolved V genes account for less than half of the shortfall, and the remainder is unexplained. V and J calls and clone size are those listed in that table; D and trimming were worked out from the DNA. The sample profile shows just over 2,000,000 clones; roughly 95% of them were found once. Of the sample, 1.1% is held by the ten largest clones.

CD8 naive samples consisted of CD45RO-negative cells that were positively selected for CCR7, yielding a CD45RA+CCR7+ population without TemRA cells. The donors were healthy, HIV-negative adults with no recently reported acute infections or vaccinations. Every donor was a Caucasian adult residing in Nashville, Tennessee, USA. Blood was collected by leukapheresis, and PBMCs were isolated by Ficoll-Histopaque density gradient centrifugation and then cryopreserved in liquid nitrogen vapor phase. Purity and quantity of every magnetically sorted T cell population were checked by analytical flow cytometry. Genomic DNA was isolated from each sorted fraction and quantified by UV absorbance on a Nanodrop 2000c.

This sequence originates from a man in his late teens or twenties in good health. Sequences were obtained from naive CD8+ T cells sorted from blood. The cell subset or site label, read with the paper, signifies: CD45RA+CCR7+. The rearranged segments are TRBV19 and TRBJ2-5, and possibly TRBD1, on 5 matching bases. In nucleotide form, the sequence is TGTGCCAGTAGTGGGTTGATGACAGCTCAAGAGACCCAGTACTTC. This yields the protein CASSGLMTAQETQYF.